The subject of this entry is one TCR beta chain. This sample stems from a study of blood T cell repertoires in COVID-19. The wider study: Sites across the United States, Italy and Spain contributed samples from acute and convalescent COVID-19.

This CDR3 has 17 amino acids. Germline CDR1 and CDR2: MNHEY and SMNVEV (reference sequence). The V gene lost 0 bases and the J gene lost 6 bases, with 18 bases spanning the gap. Those who participated ranged in age from about 18 to 89 years and resided in approximately 23 US areas. The table came from immunoSEQ multiplex PCR; TCRdb's copy has only in-frame clones and leaves some out. The sample contains approximately 230,000 clones, 80% to 90% of which appear only once. This receptor was identified in a woman aged 45-65 years with acute COVID-19. This rearrangement joins TRBV27 to TRBJ2-1; perhaps TRBD2 as D (6 bases). The sequenced material came from PBMCs or T cells enriched from blood (not recorded which). This CDR3 is CASSLSIRENYRNEQFF. DNA for the CDR3: TGTGCCAGCAGTTTATCGATTCGGGAGAATTATCGCAATGAGCAGTTCTTC.